Below, one TCR beta chain is given with its context. Antigen unknown. TCRdb's table, derived via immunoSEQ multiplex PCR, lists solely in-frame clones and lacks some. The sample has more than 110,000 clones; approximately 80% are singletons. V shed 1 base and J shed 1 base, with 9 bases lying between them. Germline CDR1 and CDR2: MGHDK and SYGVNS. The CDR3 contains 15 residues. The data belong to a study of cytotoxic CD8 clonotypes in ibrutinib-treated CLL. Study-level information: Samples averaged about 260,000 productive templates and just under 95,000 productive rearrangements.

Study results and limitations: Public clonotypes, an uncommon group, contracted or remained stable on treatment. Baseline values of clonality outstripped age-matched healthy donors and followed circulating CD8+ T-cell counts.

The chain employs TRBV25-1 and TRBJ2-3, with D maybe TRBD2 (6 bases). The input for sequencing was PBMCs, taken after 36 months of ibrutinib treatment. The origin of this receptor is a human donor with chronic lymphocytic leukemia. CDR3 amino acids: CASSESGGRTDTQYF. In nucleotides, the CDR3 is TGTGCCAGCAGTGAATCAGGAGGGCGCACAGATACGCAGTATTTT.